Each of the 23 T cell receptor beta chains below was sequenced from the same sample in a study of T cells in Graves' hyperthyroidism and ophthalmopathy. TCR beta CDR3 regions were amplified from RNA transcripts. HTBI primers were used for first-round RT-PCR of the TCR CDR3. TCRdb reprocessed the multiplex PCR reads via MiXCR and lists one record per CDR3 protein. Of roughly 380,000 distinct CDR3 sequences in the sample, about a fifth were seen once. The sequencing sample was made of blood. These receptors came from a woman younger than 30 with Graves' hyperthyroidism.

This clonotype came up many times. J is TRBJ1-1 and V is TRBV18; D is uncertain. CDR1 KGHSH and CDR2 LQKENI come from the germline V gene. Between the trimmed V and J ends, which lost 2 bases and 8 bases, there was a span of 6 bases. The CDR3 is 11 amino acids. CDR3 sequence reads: CASSPNDEAFF. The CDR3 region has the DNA TGTGCCAGCTCACCAAACGACGAAGCTTTCTTT.

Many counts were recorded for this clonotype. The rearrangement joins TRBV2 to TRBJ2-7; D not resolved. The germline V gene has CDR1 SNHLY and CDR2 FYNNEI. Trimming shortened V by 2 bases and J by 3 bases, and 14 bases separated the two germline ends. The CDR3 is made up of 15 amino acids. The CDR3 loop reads CASSETGPAGYEQYF. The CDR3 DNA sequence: TGTGCCAGCAGTGAAACGGGTCCGGCAGGCTACGAGCAGTACTTC.

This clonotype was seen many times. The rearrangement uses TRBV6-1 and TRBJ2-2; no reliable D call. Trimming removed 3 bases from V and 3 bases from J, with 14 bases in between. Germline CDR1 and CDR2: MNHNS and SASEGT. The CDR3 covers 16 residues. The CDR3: CASSDPGLLYTGELFF. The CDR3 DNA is TGTGCCAGCAGTGATCCGGGCCTCCTGTACACCGGGGAGCTGTTTTTT.

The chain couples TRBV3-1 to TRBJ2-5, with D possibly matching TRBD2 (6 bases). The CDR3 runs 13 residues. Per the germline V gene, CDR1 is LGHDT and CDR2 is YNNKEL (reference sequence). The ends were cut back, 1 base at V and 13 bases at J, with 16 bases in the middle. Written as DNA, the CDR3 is TGTGCCAGCAGCCAAGCCGAAGGAGGGGACCGGTACTTC. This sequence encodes CASSQAEGGDRYF.

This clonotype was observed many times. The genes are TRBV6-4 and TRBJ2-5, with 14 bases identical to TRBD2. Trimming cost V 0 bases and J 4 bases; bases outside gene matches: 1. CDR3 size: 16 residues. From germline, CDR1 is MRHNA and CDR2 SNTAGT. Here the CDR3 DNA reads TGTGCCAGCAGTGACTCGACTAGCGGGGGGGCAGAGACCCAGTACTTC. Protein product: CASSDSTSGGAETQYF.

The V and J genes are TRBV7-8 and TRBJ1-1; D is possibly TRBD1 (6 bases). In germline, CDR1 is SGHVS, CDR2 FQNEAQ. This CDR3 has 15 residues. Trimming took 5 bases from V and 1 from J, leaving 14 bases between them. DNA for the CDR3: TGTGCCAGCAGCCTCCGGGACAACAAGAACACTGAAGCTTTCTTT. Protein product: CASSLRDNKNTEAFF.

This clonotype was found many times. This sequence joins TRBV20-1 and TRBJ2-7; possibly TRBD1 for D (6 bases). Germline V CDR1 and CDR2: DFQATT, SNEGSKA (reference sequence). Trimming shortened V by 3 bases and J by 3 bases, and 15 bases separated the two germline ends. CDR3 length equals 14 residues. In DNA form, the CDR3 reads TGCAGTGCTAGCCCCTGGGACACCATCTACGAGCAGTACTTC. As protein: CSASPWDTIYEQYF.

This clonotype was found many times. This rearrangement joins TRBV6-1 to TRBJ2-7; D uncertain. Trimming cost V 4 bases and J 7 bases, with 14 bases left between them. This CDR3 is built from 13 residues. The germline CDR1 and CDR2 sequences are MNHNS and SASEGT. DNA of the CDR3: TGTGCCAGCAGTGTCTACCTCGGCGGTGAGCAGTACTTC. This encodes CASSVYLGGEQYF.

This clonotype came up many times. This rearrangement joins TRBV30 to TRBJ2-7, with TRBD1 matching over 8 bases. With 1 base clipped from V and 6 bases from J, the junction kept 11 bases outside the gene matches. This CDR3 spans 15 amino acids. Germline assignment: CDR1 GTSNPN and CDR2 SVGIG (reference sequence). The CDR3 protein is CAWSETGTGGGEQYF. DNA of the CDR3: TGTGCCTGGAGTGAAACCGGGACAGGAGGAGGCGAGCAGTACTTC.

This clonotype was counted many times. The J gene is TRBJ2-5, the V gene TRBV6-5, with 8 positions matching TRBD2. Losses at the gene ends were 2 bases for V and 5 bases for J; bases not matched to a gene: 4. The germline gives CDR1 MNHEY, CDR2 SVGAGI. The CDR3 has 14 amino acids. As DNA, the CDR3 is TGTGCCAGCAGTTACGAACGGGGGGGGGAGACCCAGTACTTC. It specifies CASSYERGGETQYF.

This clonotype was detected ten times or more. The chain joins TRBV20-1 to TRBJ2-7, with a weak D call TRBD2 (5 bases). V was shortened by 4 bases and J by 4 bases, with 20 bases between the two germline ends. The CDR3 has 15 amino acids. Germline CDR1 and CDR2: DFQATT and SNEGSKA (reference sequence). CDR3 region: CSANPPIGENYEQYF. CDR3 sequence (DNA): TGCAGTGCTAACCCACCGATTGGGGAGAATTACGAGCAGTACTTC.

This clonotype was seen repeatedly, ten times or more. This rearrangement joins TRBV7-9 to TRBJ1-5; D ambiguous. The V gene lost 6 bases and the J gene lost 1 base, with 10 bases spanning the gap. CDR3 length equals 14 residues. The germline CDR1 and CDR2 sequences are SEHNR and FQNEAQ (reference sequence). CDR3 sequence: CASSASGSNQPQHF. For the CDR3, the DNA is TGTGCCAGCAGTGCATCGGGAAGCAATCAGCCCCAGCATTTT.

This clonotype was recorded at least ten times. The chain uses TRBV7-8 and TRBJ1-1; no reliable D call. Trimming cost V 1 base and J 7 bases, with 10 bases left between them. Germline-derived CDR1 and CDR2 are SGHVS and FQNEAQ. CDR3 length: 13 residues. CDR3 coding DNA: TGTGCCAGCAGCTTAGATCAGCGGAGTGAAGCTTTCTTT. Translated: CASSLDQRSEAFF.

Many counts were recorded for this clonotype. CDR3 nucleotides: TGTGCCAGCAGCCAGGACCCAACGGGAGAGACCCAGTACTTC. It codes for CASSQDPTGETQYF. The chain uses TRBV6-2 or TRBV6-3 and TRBJ2-5; no clear D gene. The CDR3 runs 14 residues. V lost 6 bases, J lost 4 bases, and 15 bases lay in between. Per germline, CDR1 MNHEY and CDR2 SVGEGT.

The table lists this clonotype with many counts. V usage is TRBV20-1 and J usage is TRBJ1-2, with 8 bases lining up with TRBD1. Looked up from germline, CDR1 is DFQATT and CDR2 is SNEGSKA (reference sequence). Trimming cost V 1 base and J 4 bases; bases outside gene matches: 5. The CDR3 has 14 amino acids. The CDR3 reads CSARAQGASYGYTF. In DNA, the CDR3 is TGCAGTGCTAGAGCCCAGGGGGCGTCCTATGGCTACACCTTC.

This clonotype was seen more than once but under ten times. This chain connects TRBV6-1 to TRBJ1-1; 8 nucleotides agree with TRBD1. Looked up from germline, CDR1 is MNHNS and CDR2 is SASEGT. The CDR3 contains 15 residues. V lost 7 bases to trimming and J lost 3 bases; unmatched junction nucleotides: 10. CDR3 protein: CASTRHGQGDTEAFF. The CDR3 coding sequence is TGTGCCAGCACCCGCCATGGACAGGGAGACACTGAAGCTTTCTTT.

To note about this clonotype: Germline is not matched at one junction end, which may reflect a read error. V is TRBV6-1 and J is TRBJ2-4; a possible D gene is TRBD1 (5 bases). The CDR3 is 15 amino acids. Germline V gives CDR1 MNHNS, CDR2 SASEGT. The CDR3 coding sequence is TGTGCCAGCAGCCCTCCCTCCCGTCGGTGGGGCATTAAGTACTTC. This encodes CASSPPSRRWGIKYF.

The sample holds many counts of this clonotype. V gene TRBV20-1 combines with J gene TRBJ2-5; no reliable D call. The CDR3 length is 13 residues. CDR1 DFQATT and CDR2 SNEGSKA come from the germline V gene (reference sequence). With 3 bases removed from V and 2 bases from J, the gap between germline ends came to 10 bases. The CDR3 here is CSARSTPQETQYF. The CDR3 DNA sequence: TGCAGTGCTAGGTCGACACCGCAAGAGACCCAGTACTTC.

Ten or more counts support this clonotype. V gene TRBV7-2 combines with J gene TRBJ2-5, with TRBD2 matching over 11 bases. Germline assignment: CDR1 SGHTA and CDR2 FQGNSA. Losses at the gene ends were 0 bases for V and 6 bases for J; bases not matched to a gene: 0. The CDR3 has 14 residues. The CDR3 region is CASSLATSGKTQYF. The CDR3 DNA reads TGTGCCAGCAGCTTAGCGACTAGCGGGAAGACCCAGTACTTC.

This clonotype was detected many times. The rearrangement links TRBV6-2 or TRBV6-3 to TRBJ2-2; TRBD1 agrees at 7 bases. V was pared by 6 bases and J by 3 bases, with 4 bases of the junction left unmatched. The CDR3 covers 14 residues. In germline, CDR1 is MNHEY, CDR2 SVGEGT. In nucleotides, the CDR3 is TGTGCCAGCAGAAACCAGGGGGACACCGGGGAGCTGTTTTTT. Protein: CASRNQGDTGELFF.

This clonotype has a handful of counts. CDR3 DNA: TGTGCCAGCAGCCCCTCAGCCGGGGAGCTGTTTTTT. Translation: CASSPSAGELFF. The chain combines TRBV7-9 with TRBJ2-2; D ambiguous. V was trimmed by 5 bases and J by 6 bases, leaving 7 bases between them. The germline CDR1 and CDR2 sequences are SEHNR and FQNEAQ (reference sequence). The length of the CDR3 is 12 residues.

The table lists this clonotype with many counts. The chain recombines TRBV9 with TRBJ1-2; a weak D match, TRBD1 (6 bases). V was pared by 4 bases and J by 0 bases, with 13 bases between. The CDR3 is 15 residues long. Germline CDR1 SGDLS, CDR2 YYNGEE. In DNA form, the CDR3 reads TGTGCCAGCAGCCATGGGGGCGCAGCTAACTATGGCTACACCTTC. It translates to CASSHGGAANYGYTF.

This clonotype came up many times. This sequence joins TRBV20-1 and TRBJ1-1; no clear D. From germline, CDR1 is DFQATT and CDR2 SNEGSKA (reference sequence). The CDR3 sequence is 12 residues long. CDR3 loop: CRSGSMNTEAFF. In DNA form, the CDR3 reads TGCAGATCCGGGAGCATGAACACTGAAGCTTTCTTT.